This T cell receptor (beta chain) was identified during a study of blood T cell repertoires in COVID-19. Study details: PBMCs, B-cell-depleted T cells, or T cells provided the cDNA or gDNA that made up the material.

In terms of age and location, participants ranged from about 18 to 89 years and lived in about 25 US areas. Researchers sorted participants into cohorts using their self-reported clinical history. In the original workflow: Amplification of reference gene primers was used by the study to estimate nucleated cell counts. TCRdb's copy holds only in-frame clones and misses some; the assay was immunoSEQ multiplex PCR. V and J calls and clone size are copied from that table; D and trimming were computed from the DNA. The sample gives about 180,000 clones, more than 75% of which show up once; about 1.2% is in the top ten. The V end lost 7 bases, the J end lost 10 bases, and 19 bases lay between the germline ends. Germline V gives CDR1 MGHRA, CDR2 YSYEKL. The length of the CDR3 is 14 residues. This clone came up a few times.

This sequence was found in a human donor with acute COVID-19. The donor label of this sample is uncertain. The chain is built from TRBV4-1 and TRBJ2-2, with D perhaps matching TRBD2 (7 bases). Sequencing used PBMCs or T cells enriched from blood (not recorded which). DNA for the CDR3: TGCGCCAGCACTTCCCCGACGCGGGGGCCGGAGCTGTTTTTT. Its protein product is CASTSPTRGPELFF.